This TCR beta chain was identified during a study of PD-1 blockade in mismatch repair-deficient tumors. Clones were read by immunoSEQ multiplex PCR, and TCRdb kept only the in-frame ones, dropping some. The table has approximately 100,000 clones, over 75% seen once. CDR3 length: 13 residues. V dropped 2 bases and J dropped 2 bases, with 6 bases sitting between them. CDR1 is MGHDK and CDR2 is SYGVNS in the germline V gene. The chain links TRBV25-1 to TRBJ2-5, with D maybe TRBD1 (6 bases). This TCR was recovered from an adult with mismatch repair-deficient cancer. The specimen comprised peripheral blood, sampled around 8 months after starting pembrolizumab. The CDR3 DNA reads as TGTGCCAGCAGTGAACAGGGGCAAGAGACCCAGTACTTC. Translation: CASSEQGQETQYF.